The sequence of this TCR beta chain was determined in a study of STAT5B mutations in CD4+ large granular lymphocyte leukemia. Findings of the study overall: Compared with healthy controls (2/35), patient top clones favored TRBV06 (8/27). No patients shared main leukemic clonotypes, though about 25% appeared at low frequency elsewhere.

As to this clone: Its antigen is undetermined.

The assay was run at survey level. This table comes from immunoSEQ multiplex PCR, and its TCRdb copy is limited to in-frame clones, with some not included. This sample has tens of thousands of clones; over 70% occur once, and the top ten carry less than 0.6%. Germline trimming cut 4 bases from V and 2 bases from J; bases unmatched to any gene: 20. The CDR3 is made up of 21 amino acids. Germline-derived CDR1 and CDR2 are ENHRY and SYGVKD. The TCR comes from a human donor in good health. The gene calls are TRBV10-3 and TRBJ2-1; 10 bases are a match to TRBD2. The sample taken for sequencing was CD4+ T cells from blood buffy coats. CDR3 nucleotides: TGTGCCATCAGTGGGATTGGAGGCATGGCTTTAGCGGGAGGCCCCTACAATGAGCAGTTCTTC. Its protein is CAISGIGGMALAGGPYNEQFF.